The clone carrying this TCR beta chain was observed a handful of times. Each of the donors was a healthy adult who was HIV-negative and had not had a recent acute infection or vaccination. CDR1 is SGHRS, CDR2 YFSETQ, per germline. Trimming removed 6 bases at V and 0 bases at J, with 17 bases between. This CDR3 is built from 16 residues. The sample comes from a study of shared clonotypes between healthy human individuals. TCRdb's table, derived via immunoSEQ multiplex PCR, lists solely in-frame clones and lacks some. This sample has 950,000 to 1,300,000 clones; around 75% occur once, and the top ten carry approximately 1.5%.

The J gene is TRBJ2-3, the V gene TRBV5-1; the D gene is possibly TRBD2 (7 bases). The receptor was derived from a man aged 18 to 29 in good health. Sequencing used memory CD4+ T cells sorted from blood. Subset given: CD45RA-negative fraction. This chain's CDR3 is CASTPRGGTSTDTQYF. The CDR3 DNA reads TGCGCCAGCACCCCGAGGGGGGGGACTAGCACAGATACGCAGTATTTT.